There are a few counts of the clone carrying this TCR beta chain. These data originate in a study of T-cell memory formation after mild COVID-19. The germline CDR1 and CDR2 sequences are SGHDN and FVKESK. CDR3 length: 17 residues. Germline trimming cut 4 bases from V and 4 bases from J; bases unmatched to any gene: 8. One entry per CDR3 protein, called by TCRdb with MiXCR from the 5' RACE reads. Of approximately 210,000 distinct CDR3 sequences in the sample, roughly 18% were seen once. The TCR comes from an adult woman who had mild COVID-19 (a few samples of this study predate the infection). Cell type and time point are not known. The rearrangement uses TRBV14 and TRBJ2-3; 13 bases line up with TRBD2. The sequenced material came from PBMCs or a T cell subset sorted from them (not recorded which). CDR3 protein: CASSPYRTSGSSDTQYF. In DNA, the CDR3 is TGTGCCAGCAGCCCCTACAGGACTAGCGGGAGTTCAGATACGCAGTATTTT. Full variable domain (rest looked up from reference TRBV14 and TRBJ2-3): EAGVTQFPSHSVIEKGQTVTLRCDPISGHDNLYWYRRVMGKEIKFLLHFVKESKQDESGMPNNRFLAERTGGTYSTLKVQPAELEDSGVYFCASSPYRTSGSSDTQYFGPGTRLTVL.